Detailed here is one T cell receptor beta chain. The source of the sample is a study of blood T cell repertoires in COVID-19. Across the whole study: The origin of the acute and convalescent COVID-19 samples was the United States, Italy and Spain. PBMCs, B-cell-depleted T cells, or T cells were the source of the cDNA or gDNA that made up the material.

In the original analysis: Amplifying reference gene primers gave estimates of nucleated cell counts. Assay: immunoSEQ multiplex PCR; the TCRdb copy retains only in-frame clones and omits some. The V and J calls and clone size were taken over from that table, and D and trimming were inferred from the DNA. The repertoire holds more than 150,000 clones, with around 80% as singletons. The CDR3 covers 14 residues. CDR1 is MNHNS and CDR2 is SASEGT in the germline V gene. V was trimmed by 1 base and J by 0 bases, leaving 7 bases between them. The sequencing sample was made of peripheral blood. The chain employs TRBV6-1 and TRBJ2-7, with no clear D. This clonotype originated in a man aged 50 or older who had recovered from COVID-19. This CDR3 is CASSEVESSYEQYF. In DNA, the CDR3 is TGTGCCAGCAGTGAAGTGGAGAGCTCCTACGAGCAGTACTTC.